The subject of this entry is one T cell receptor (beta chain). What antigen it recognizes has not been identified. Per-base qualities were not stored, and no clone one base away is much larger. This entry is derived from a study of shared clonotypes between healthy human individuals (dated by TCRdb to the early 2020s). At the level of the whole study: A couple of women and a few men aged 18 to 49 years were included in the cohort. For each donor, CD4 naive and CD4 memory were each run on three plates, CD8 naive on two plates, and CD8 memory on one plate. Blood TCR repertoires of 5 or 6 healthy adults were deeply sequenced to estimate repertoire size and the extent of clonotype sharing between individuals. To increase sequencing depth and limit assay-specific biases, TCR repertoire library preparation and sequencing were carried out by different laboratories using diverse techniques. Per donor, leukapheresis produced somewhere between about 0.94 and 9.5 billion PBMCs. Here is what the overall study found, with its caveats: Incomplete sequencing was indicated by rarefaction of sorted-subset datasets, despite the large sequencing depth. Based on pairwise subsampling, the degree of clonotype sharing among donors was expected to be affected by sequencing depth. Naive subsets generally had larger estimated clonotype richness than memory subsets. Across a few donors, roughly 5% of naive CD4, more than 3% of naive CD8, under 2.5% of memory CD4, and roughly 0.41% of memory CD8 clonotypes were shared. Sampling was restricted to blood, and TCR repertoires in tissue are likely to differ from TCR repertoires in blood. The genetic and exposure-history diversity represented was limited by the small number of donors. Compared with non-shared clonotypes, clonotypes shared by all four sorted-subset donors had higher generation probabilities.

Healthy HIV-negative adults with no recently reported acute infections or vaccinations were included as donors. Only Caucasian adults living in Nashville, Tennessee, USA were represented among the donors. CD4+ T cells were enriched by magnetic negative selection, after which naive cells were positively selected on CD45RA and the negative fraction was taken as the memory subset. Blood was collected by leukapheresis, and PBMCs were isolated by Ficoll-Histopaque density gradient centrifugation and then cryopreserved in liquid nitrogen vapor phase. Analytical flow cytometry was used to check the purity and quantity of every magnetically sorted T cell population. From each sorted fraction, genomic DNA was isolated and quantified by UV absorbance on a Nanodrop 2000c. The CDR3 numbers 12 residues from cysteine through phenylalanine. The kept DNA is CDR3 alone, 36 bases in frame from the first base. The junction shows trimming of 5 bases on V and 4 bases on J, plus 8 bases between the germline ends. CDR1 and CDR2, per the germline V gene, are MDHEN and SYDVKM.

Using the deep immunoSEQ assay, multiplex PCR amplified TCR CDR3 regions from genomic DNA. Extracted genomic DNA from each cell subset was spread evenly across all wells of several immunoSEQ 96-well plates, with each plate serving as a replicate. For sorted subsets, around 0.2 ug genomic DNA, equal to some 28,000 T cell genomes, was loaded into each replicate PCR. Purified libraries were measured with a Qubit 3.0 fluorometer, size-checked on a Bioanalyzer 2100, and measured again with the KAPA Library Quantification kit. Each immunoSEQ 96-well plate was sequenced on its own single-read 150-cycle Illumina NextSeq 550 flow cell. The paper's processing steps were these. Because the immunoSEQ output held only junctional sequences and lacked quality scores, the filtering could not match the filtering applied to full-length reads. Sequences were annotated with PyIR, a Python wrapper for IgBLAST v1.9, and V/J genes and CDR3 were assigned using IMGT germline references. Reads with weak V/J assignments (E-value above 1e-6), missing CDR3, stop codons, out-of-frame junctions, or ambiguous translated residues were removed. V3J clonotypes were defined as sequences sharing the same inferred V gene, J gene, and CDR3 amino acid sequence. Percentage overlap between repertoires was computed as shared unique clonotypes divided by the size of the smaller repertoire. RTK rarefaction, the Chao1 estimator, and Recon v2.1 estimates of unobserved clonotypes were used to assess repertoire richness. Generation probabilities were computed with OLGA for all TCRbeta clonotypes obtained by the gDNA method from several donors. TCRdb mirrors the immuneACCESS table, restricted to in-frame sequences. Some clones are absent from its copies; in checked studies, under half trace to an unresolved V gene, and the reason for the others is unknown. The DNA was the basis for D and trimming; V, J and clone size are from that table. The table for this sample lists about 680,000 clones; less than 85% of them were counted only once. The ten largest clonotypes hold approximately 1.6% of the sample.

This receptor was obtained from a woman aged 25 to 39 in good health. This sequence uses TRBV28 and TRBJ2-5; the D gene is not confidently resolved. The sample taken for sequencing was memory CD4+ T cells sorted from blood. In the paper's terms, the cell subset or site label means: CD45RA-negative fraction. The CDR3 corresponds to CASSPQLETQYF. The nucleotides are TGTGCCAGCAGTCCTCAATTAGAGACCCAGTACTTC.